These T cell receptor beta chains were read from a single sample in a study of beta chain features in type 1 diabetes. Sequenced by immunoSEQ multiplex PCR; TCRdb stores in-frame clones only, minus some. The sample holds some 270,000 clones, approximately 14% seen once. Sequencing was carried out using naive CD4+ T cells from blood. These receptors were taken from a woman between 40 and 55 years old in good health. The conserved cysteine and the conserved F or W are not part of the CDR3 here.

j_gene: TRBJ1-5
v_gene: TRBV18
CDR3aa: ASSPLRQGEIQPQH

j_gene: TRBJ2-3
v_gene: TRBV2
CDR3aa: ASRKLATDTQY

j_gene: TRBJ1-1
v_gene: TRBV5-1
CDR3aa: ASSSGGPNTEAF

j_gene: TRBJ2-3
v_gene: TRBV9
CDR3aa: ASSVGPDNTDTQY

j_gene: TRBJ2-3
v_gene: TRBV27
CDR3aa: ASSLSFSTDTQY

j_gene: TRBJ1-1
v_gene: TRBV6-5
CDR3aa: ASSQTATGDGAF

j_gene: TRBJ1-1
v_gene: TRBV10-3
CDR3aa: AISESITGVGAF

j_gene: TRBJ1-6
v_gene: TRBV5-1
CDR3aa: ASSYGQGANGNSPLH

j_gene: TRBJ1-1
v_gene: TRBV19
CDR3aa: ASSIFRGQGLPEAF

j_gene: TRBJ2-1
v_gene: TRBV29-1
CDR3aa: SVVELAAYNEQF

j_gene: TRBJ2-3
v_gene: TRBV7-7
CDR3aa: ASSLEGRGTDTQY

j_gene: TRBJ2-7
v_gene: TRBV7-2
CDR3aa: ASSSSGVWQY

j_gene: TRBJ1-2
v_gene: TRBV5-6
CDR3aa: ASSLVGQDYGYT

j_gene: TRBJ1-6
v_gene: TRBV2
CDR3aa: ASMPQNSPLH

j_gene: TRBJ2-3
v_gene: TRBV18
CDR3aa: ASSLLGGGTTDTQY

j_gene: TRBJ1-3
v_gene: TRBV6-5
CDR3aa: ASMGPGNTIY

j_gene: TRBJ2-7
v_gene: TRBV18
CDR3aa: ASSTTTDYEQY

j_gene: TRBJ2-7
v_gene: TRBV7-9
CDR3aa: ASSAAGGYEQY

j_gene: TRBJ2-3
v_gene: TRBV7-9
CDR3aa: ASSLTSGGTDTQY

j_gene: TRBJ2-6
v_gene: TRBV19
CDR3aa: ASSTQDRRISGANVLT

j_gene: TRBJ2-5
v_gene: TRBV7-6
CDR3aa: ASNHRDRGGLETQY

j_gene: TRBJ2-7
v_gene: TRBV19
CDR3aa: ASSMTAYEQY

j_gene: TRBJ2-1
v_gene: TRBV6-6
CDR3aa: ASSYSTGTGYNEQF

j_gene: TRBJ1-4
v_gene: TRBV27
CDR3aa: ASSPTGAGEKLF

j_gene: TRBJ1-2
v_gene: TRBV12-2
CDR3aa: ASRPDSLDNYGYT

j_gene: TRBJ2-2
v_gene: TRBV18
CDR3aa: ASSLQGGLADTGELF

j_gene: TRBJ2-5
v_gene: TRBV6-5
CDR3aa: ASSSPGETQY

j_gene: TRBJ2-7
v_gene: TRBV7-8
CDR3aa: ASSLAGTGVYEQY

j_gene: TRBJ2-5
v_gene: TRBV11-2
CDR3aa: ASRRQVQETQY

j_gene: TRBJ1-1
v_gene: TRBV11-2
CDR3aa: ASSPIGQGNTEAF

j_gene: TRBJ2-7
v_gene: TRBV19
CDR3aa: ASSLGAPSYEQY

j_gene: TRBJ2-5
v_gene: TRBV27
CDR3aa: ASSNRGLETQY

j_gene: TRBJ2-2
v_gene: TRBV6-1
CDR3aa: ASSGGWTGGTGELF

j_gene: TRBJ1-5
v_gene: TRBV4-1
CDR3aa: ASSQDLGRANQPQH

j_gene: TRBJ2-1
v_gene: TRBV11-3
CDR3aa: ASSPALGRDEQF

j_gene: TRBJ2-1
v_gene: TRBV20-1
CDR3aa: SASGVNEQF

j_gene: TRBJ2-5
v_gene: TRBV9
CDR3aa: ASSVDHGSYQETQY

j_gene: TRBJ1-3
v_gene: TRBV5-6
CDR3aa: ASSFPDTADTIY

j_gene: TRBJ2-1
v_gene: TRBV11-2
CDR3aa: ASSLELPTYNEQF

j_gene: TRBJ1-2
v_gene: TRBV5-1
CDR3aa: ASSLGTGDGYT

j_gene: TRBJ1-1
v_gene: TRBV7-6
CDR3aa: ASSTNDRVLDTEAF

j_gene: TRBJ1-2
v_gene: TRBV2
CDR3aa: ASSDARVYGYT

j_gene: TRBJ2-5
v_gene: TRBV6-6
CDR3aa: ASRQQETQY

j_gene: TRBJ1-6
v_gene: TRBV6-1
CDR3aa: ASSENRFSPLH

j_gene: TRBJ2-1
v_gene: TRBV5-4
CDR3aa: ASSLGGRALDEQF

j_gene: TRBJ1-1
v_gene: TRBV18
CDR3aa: ASSPRPGGADGAEAF

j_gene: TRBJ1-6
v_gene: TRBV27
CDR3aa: ASSLRPGGADSYNSPLH

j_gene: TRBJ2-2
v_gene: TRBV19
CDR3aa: ASNSGGDTGELF

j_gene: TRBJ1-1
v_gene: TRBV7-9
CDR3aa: ASSLAPGSGAGEAF

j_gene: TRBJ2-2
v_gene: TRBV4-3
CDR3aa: ASRFQDYTGELF

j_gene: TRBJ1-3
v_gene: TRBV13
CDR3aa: ASSRGQLLSGNTIY